This T cell receptor beta chain was documented in a study of blood T cell repertoires in COVID-19. This clone was found once. Using immunoSEQ multiplex PCR, the repertoire was profiled, and TCRdb retains in-frame clones only, with some absent. The sample has 250,000 or so clones, more than 75% seen once. The receptor's source is a woman between 50 and 59 years old who had been exposed to COVID-19. The sample taken for sequencing was PBMCs or T cells enriched from blood (not recorded which).

For the CDR3, the DNA is TGCGCCAGCAGCTTGGCCCCTGGACACTCTGAAGGGTATGGCTACACCTTC. Translated, it gives CASSLAPGHSEGYGYTF. The rearrangement joins TRBV5-1 to TRBJ1-2, with a tentative D call TRBD1 (5 bases). The V gene lost 0 bases and the J gene lost 5 bases, with 20 bases spanning the gap. The CDR3 sequence is 17 residues long. Germline CDR1 and CDR2: SGHRS and YFSETQ.